This is a list of T cell receptor beta chains from one sample in a study of beta chain features in type 1 diabetes. This table comes from immunoSEQ multiplex PCR, and its TCRdb copy is limited to in-frame clones, with some not included. Of under 550,000 clones in the sample, approximately 10% are singletons; the top ten hold around 0.05%. The sequencing input was naive CD4+ T cells from blood. The source of these receptors is a woman aged 18-35 years in good health. The CDR3 runs from the conserved cysteine through the conserved F or W. D genes are given only for firm matches. Size values are once, few and many counts, or a class for expanded clones, and some rows have none.

TRBJ2-1	TRBV7-9	-	TRBD2	TGTGCCAGCAGCTTGGCCGGGACTAGAAGCTCCTACAATGAGCAGTTCTTC	CASSLAGTRSSYNEQFF
TRBJ2-1	TRBV5-1	-	-	TGCGCCAGCGCCAGTTACAATGAGCAGTTCTTC	CASASYNEQFF
TRBJ2-5	TRBV25-1	few	TRBD2	TGTGCCAGCACGGGGACGGGAGGGTGGAGAGAGACCCAGTACTTC	CASTGTGGWRETQYF
TRBJ2-5	TRBV28	-	TRBD2	TGTGCCAGCAGTTTTCCTAGCGGAGAGACCCAGTACTTC	CASSFPSGETQYF
TRBJ2-1	TRBV7-6	few	-	TGTGCCAGCAGCTTAATGGGCAGCAACAATGAGCAGTTCTTC	CASSLMGSNNEQFF
TRBJ1-3	TRBV4-1	-	-	TGCGCCAGCAGCCAAGTGGTTAGCTCTGGAAACACCATATATTTT	CASSQVVSSGNTIYF
TRBJ2-3	TRBV19	few	-	TGTACCAGCCCACGCACAGATACGCAGTATTTT	CTSPRTDTQYF
TRBJ2-6	TRBV5-1	few	-	TGCGCCAGCAGCTTGGGCTCTGGGGCCAACGTCCTGACTTTC	CASSLGSGANVLTF
TRBJ1-2	TRBV27	-	-	TGTGCCAGCAGCTCAGACAGGACACAAGCAAAAAGAATCCCCTATGGCTACACCTTC	CASSSDRTQAKRIPYGYTF
TRBJ2-5	TRBV5-6	few	TRBD2	TGTGCCAGCAGCACAGCGGGAGTGGAGACCCAGTACTTC	CASSTAGVETQYF
TRBJ2-1	TRBV7-9	few	TRBD1	TGTGCCAGCAGCTTTCGGGACAGGGGCCACAATGAGCAGTTCTTC	CASSFRDRGHNEQFF